The present T cell receptor (beta chain) was sequenced within a study of breast tumors, draining lymph nodes, adjacent tissues (dated by TCRdb to the mid-2010s). Turning to the overall study: TCR beta repertoires were compared across tumor, adjacent nontumor tissue and axillary lymph nodes obtained from breast cancer patients. The study aimed to assess the relationships and possible T-cell exchange between tumor, surrounding tissue and draining lymph node repertoires in human breast cancer. Broad study findings and their caveats: Rather than being directly demonstrated, the conclusion that tumor T cells originate in lymph nodes was presented as consistent with a hypothesis. The similarity between tumor and nontumor tissue repertoires was significantly greater in luminal-like breast cancer than in basal-like breast cancer. Tumor T-cell repertoires showed less diversity than lymph node repertoires and more diversity than nontumor tissue repertoires, and tumor T-cell repertoires showed preferential V and J gene usage. The data were judged consistent with most tumor T cells deriving from the lymph node and then expanding within tumor tissue.

This sample was sequenced with an Illumina HiSeq 2000. Multiplex PCR amplification was used to generate the TCR beta chain libraries. High-throughput sequencing was used to analyze the amplified TCR beta chain products. TCRdb passed the public sequencing reads through fastp at Q25 and MiXCR, retaining productive beta sequences. Identical CDR3 protein sequences are pooled into one entry, listed with their most common genes and DNA. For this sample there are about 110,000 distinct CDR3 sequences; about 31% appear just once. Around 5.9% of the sample is in the top ten clones. The CDR3 covers 16 residues, taking in both the cysteine and the phenylalanine. The retained sequence is limited to the CDR3, 48 bases, with the frame set at the first base. Based on the germline V gene, the CDR1 and CDR2 sequences are SGHRS and YFSETQ. Germline trimming amounts to 4 bases on V and 7 bases on J, with 11 as the count of junction bases outside the gene matches.

The lymph node samples were taken from the axillary draining lymph nodes of breast cancer patients. This clonotype was recorded many times. It has no known antigen specificity. Base qualities are not recorded, but no much larger clone differs from it by a single base. Recombination joined TRBV5-1 with TRBJ1-4; TRBD1 aligns with 9 central bases. The receptor was isolated from a female donor with breast cancer. Some clones in this sample may be carry-over from other donors' samples. Sequencing used axillary lymph node tissue. In nucleotide form, the sequence is TGCGCCAGCAGCCAGGGGCCGACAGGGGGTGGTGAAAAACTGTTTTTT. This yields the protein CASSQGPTGGGEKLFF.